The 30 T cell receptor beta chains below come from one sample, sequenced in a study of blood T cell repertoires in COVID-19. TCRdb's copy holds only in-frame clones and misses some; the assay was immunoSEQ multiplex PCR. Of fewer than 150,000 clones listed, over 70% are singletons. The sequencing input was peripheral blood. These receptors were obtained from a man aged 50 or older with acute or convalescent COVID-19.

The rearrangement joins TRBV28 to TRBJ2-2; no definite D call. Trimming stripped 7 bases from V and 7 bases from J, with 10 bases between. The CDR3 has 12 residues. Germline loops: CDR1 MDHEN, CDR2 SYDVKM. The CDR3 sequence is CASTGVGGELFF. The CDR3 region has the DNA TGTGCCAGCACCGGAGTTGGCGGGGAGCTGTTTTTT.

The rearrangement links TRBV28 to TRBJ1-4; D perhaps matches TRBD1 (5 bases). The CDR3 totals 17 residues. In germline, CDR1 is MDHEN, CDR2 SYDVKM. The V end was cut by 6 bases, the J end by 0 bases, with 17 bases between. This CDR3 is CASRVRRGISTNEKLFF. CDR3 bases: TGTGCCAGCAGGGTGCGACGGGGGATTTCAACTAATGAAAAACTGTTTTTT.

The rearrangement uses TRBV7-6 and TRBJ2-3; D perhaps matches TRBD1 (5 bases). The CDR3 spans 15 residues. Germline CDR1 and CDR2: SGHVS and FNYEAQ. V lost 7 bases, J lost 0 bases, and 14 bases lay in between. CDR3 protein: CASTVLPGSTDTQYF. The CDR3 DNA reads TGTGCCAGCACCGTCCTACCAGGGAGCACAGATACGCAGTATTTT.

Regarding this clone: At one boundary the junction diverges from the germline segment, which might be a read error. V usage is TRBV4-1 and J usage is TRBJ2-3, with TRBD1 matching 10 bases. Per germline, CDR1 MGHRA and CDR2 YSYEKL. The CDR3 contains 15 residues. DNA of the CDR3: TGCGCCAGCAGCCAAGGGACAGGGGGGAGGGATACGCGGTATTTT. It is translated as CASSQGTGGRDTRYF.

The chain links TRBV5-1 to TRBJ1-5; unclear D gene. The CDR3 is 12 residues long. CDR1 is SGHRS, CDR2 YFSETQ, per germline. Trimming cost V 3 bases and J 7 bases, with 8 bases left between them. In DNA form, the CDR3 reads TGCGCCAGCAGCTGTTCTAGACAGCCCCAGCATTTT. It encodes CASSCSRQPQHF.

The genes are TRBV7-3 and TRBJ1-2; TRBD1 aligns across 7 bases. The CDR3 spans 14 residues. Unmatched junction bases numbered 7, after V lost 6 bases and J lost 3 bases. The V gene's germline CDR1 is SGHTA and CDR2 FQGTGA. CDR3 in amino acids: CASRGSRGDYGYTF. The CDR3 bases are TGTGCCAGCAGAGGAAGCAGGGGGGACTATGGCTACACCTTC.

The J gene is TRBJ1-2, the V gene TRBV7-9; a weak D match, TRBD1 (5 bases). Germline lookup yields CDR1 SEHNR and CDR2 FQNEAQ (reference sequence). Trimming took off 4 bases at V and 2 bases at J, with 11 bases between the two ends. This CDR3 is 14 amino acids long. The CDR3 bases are TGTGCCAGCAGCTCTCAGGGAGGGAACTATGGCTACACCTTC. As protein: CASSSQGGNYGYTF.

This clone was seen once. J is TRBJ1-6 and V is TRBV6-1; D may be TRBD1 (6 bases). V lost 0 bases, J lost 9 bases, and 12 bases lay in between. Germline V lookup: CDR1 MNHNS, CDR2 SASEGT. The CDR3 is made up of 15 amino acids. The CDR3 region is CASSEAAGERSPLHF. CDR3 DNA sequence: TGTGCCAGCAGTGAAGCGGCAGGGGAGCGTTCACCCCTCCACTTT.

The CDR3 protein is CASSRTSRDSGEKLFF. The CDR3, as DNA: TGTGCCAGCAGCCGAACCTCCCGGGACAGTGGTGAAAAACTGTTTTTT. The chain combines TRBV7-9 with TRBJ1-4; 7 bases agree with TRBD1. V gave up 5 bases and J gave up 7 bases; unmatched junction bases: 13. There are 16 residues in the CDR3. Germline V lookup: CDR1 SEHNR, CDR2 FQNEAQ (reference sequence).

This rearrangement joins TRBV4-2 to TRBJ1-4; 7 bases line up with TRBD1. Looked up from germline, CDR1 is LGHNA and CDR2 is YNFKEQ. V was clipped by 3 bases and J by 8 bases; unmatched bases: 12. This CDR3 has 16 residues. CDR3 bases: TGTGCCAGCAGCCACGCCGGGGGCAGGGGGGAGGAAAAACTGTTTTTT. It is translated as CASSHAGGRGEEKLFF.

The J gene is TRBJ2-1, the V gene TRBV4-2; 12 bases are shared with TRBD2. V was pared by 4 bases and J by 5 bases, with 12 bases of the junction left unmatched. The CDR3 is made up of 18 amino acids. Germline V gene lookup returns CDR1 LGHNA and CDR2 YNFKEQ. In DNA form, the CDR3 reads TGTGCCAGCAGCCGAGGCCCAACCCTAGCGGGGGGGAACAATGAGCAGTTCTTC. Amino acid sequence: CASSRGPTLAGGNNEQFF.

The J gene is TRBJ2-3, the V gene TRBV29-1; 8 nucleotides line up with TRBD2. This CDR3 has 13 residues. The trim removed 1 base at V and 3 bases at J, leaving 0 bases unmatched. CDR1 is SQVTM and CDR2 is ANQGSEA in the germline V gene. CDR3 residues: CSVEGLATDTQYF. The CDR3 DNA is TGCAGCGTTGAAGGACTAGCGACAGATACGCAGTATTTT.

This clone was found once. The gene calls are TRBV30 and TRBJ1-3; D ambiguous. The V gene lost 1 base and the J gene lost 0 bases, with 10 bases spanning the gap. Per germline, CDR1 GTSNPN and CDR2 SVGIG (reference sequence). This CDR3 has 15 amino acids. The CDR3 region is CAWSDAGSSGNTIYF. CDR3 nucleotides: TGTGCCTGGAGTGATGCCGGGAGCTCTGGAAACACCATATATTTT.

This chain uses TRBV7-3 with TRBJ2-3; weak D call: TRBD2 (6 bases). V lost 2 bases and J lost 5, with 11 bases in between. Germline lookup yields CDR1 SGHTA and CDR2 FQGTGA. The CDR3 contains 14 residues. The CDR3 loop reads CASSLASDKDTQYF. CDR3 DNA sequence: TGTGCCAGCAGCTTAGCTAGCGACAAAGATACGCAGTATTTT.

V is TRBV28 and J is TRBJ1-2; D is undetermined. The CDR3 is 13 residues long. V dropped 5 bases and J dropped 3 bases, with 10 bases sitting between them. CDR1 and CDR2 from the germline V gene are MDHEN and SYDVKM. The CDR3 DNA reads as TGTGCCAGCAGTCCAACTGTTGACTATGGCTACACCTTC. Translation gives CASSPTVDYGYTF.

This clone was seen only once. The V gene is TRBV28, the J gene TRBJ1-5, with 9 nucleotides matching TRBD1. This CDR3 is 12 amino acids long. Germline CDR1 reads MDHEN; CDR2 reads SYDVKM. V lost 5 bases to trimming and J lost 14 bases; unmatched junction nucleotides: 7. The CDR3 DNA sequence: TGTGCCAGCAGTCCCACAGGGGGCAGTGAGCATTTT. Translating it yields CASSPTGGSEHF.

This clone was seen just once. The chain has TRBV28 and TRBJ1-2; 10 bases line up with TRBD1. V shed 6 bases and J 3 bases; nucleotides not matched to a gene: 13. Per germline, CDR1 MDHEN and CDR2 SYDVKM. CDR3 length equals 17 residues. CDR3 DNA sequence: TGTGCCAGCAGGGTGATGTTGACAGGGGGCAGGGACTATGGCTACACCTTC. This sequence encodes CASRVMLTGGRDYGYTF.

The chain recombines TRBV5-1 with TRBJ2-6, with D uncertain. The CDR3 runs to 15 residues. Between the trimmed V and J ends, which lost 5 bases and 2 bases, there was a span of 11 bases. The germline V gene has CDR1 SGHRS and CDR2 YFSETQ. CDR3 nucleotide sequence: TGCGCCAGCAGTTGGGTAGCAACTGGGGCCAACGTCCTGACTTTC. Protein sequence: CASSWVATGANVLTF.

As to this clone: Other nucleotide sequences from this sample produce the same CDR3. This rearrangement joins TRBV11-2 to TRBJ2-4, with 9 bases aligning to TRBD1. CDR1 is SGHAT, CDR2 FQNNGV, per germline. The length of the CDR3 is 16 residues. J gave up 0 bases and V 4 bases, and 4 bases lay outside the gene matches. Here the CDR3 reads CASSSYRGLAKNIQYF. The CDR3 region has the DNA TGTGCCAGCAGCTCCTACAGGGGGCTAGCCAAAAACATTCAGTACTTC.

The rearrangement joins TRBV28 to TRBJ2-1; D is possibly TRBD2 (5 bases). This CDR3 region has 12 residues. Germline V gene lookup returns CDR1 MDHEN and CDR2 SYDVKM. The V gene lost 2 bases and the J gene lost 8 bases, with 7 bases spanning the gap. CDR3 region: CASSLRGYEQFF. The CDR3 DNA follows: TGTGCCAGCAGTTTACGGGGTTATGAGCAGTTCTTC.

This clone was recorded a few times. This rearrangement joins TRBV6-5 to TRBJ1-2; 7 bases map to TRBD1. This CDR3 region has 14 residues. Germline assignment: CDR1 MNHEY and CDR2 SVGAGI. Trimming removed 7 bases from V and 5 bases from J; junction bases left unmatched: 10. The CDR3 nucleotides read TGTGCCAGCATTCTGACTGGGACAGTTTATGGCTACACCTTC. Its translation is CASILTGTVYGYTF.

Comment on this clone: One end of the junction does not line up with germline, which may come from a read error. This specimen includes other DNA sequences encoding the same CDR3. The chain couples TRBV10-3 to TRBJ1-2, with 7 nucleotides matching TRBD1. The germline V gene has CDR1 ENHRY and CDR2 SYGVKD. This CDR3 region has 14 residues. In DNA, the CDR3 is TGTGCTATCAGTGAACGGCAGGGGGAGGATGGCTACACCTTC. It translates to CAISERQGEDGYTF.

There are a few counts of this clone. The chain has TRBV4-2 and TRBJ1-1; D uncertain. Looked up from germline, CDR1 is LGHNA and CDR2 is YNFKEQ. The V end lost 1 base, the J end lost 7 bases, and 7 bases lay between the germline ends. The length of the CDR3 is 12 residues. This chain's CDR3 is CASSQGEGEAFF. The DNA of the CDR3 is TGTGCCAGCAGCCAAGGGGAGGGTGAAGCTTTCTTT.

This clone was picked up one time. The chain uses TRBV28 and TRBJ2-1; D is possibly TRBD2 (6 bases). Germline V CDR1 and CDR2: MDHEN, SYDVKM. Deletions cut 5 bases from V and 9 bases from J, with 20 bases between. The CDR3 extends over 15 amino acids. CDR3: CASSPIFGGTGEQFF. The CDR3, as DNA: TGTGCCAGCAGTCCGATATTCGGAGGGACCGGTGAGCAGTTCTTC.

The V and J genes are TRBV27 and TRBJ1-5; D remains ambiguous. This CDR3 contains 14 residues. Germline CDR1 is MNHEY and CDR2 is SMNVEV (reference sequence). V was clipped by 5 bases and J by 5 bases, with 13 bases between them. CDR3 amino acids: CASSARDVHQPQHF. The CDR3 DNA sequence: TGTGCCAGCAGTGCGAGGGATGTGCATCAGCCCCAGCATTTT.

CDR3 coding DNA: TGTGCCAGTAGTATAGGCGTGGACAGGGCCAAAAACATTCAGTACTTC. The encoded protein is CASSIGVDRAKNIQYF. This chain uses TRBV19 with TRBJ2-4; TRBD1 aligns across 7 bases. Germline-derived CDR1 and CDR2 are LNHDA and SQIVND (reference sequence). The J segment lost 1 base and the V segment lost 1 base, leaving 4 bases of the junction unmatched. This CDR3 is 16 amino acids long.

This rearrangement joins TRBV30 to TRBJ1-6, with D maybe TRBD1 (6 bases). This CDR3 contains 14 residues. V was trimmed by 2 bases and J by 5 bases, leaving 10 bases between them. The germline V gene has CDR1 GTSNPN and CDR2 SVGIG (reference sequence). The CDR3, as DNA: TGTGCCTGGAGTCCGGGACATAATAATTCACCCCTCCACTTT. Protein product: CAWSPGHNNSPLHF.

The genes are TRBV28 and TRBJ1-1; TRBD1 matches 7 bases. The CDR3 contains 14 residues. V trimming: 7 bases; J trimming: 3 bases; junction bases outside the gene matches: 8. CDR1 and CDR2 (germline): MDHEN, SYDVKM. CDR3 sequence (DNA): TGTGCCAGCACCCAGGGGGGATCGTACACTGAAGCTTTCTTT. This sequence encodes CASTQGGSYTEAFF.

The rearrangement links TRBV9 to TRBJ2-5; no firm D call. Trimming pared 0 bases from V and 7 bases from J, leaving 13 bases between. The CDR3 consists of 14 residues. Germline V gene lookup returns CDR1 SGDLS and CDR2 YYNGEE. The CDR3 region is CASSVDKSRGTQYF. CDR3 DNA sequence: TGTGCCAGCAGCGTAGACAAGTCACGAGGGACCCAGTACTTC. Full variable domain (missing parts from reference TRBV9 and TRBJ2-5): DSGVTQTPKHLITATGQRVTLRCSPRSGDLSVYWYQQSLDQGLQFLIQYYNGEERAKGNILERFSAQQFPDLHSELNLSSLELGDSALYFCASSVDKSRGTQYFGPGTRLLVL.

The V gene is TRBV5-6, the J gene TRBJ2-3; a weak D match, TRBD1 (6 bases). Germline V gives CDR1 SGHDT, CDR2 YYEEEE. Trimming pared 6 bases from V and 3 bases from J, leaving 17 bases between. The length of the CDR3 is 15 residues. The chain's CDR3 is CASNILTRGTDTQYF. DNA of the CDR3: TGTGCCAGCAATATACTCACTAGGGGGACAGATACGCAGTATTTT. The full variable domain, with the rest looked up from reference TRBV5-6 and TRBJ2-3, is DAGVTQSPTHLIKTRGQQVTLRCSPKSGHDTVSWYQQALGQGPQFIFQYYEEEERQRGNFPDRFSGHQFPNYSSELNVNALLLGDSALYLCASNILTRGTDTQYFGPGTRLTVL.